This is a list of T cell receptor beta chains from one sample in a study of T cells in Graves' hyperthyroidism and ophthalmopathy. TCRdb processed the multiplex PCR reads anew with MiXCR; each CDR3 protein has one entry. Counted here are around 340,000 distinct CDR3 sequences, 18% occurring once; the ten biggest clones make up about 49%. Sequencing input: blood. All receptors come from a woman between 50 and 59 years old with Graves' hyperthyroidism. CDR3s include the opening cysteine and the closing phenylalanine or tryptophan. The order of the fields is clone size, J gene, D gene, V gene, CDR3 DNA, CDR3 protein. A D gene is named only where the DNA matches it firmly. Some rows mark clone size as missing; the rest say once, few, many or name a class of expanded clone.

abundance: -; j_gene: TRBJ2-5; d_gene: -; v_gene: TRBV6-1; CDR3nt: TGTGCCAGCAGATGGTCGGGGGCAGGGGAGACCCAGTACTTC; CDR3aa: CASRWSGAGETQYF
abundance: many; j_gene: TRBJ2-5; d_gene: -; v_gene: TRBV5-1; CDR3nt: TGCGCCAGCAGCTTCGAAGGGGACGGGGGACAGTACTTC; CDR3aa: CASSFEGDGGQYF
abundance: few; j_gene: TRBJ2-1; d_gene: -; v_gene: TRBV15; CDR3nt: TGTGCCACCAGCCGCCCCCAGGGCCCCTACAATGAGCAGTTCTTC; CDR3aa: CATSRPQGPYNEQFF
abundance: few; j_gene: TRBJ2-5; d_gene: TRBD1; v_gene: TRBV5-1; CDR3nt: TGCGCCAGCAGCTTGTGGGCCAGGGGGCATCAAGAGACCCAGTACTTC; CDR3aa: CASSLWARGHQETQYF
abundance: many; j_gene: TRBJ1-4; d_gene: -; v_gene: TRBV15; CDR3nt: TGTGCCACCAGCAGAGGTGGGGGCGCGGATGAAAAACTGTTTTTT; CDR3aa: CATSRGGGADEKLFF
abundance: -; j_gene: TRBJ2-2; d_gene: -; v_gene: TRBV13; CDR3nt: TGTGCCAGCAGCTTAGCGGCACGGACCGGGGAGCTGTTTTTT; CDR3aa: CASSLAARTGELFF
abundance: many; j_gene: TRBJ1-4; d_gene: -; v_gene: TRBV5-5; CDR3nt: TGTGCCAGCAGCCTTACCGTCCCGACCACCGAACGTTATGAAAAACTGTTTTTT; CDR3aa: CASSLTVPTTERYEKLFF
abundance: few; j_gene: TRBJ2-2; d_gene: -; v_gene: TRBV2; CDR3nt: TGTGCCAGCAGTGATAATTGGTCTATTCTAAACACCGGGGAGCTGTTTTTT; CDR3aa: CASSDNWSILNTGELFF
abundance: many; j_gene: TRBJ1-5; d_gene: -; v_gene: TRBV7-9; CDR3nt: TGTGCCAGCAGCTTAGGTGGTACCAATCAGCCCCAGCATTTT; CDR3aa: CASSLGGTNQPQHF
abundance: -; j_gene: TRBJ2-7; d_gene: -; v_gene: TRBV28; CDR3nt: TGTGCCAGCAGTTTTATCCTCGGGACCAGTATCGAGCAGTACTTC; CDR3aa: CASSFILGTSIEQYF
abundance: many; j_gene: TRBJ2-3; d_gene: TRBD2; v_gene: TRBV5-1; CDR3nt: TGCGCCAGCAGCTTAGTCTCTAGCGGGGACACAGATACGCAGTATTTT; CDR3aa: CASSLVSSGDTDTQYF
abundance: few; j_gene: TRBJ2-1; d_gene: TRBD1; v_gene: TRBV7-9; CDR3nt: TGTGCCAGCAGATCCGGGACAGAATCCACCTACAATGAGCAGTTCTTC; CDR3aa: CASRSGTESTYNEQFF
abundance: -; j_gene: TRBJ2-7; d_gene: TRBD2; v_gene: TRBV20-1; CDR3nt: TGCAGTGCGGAGGAAGCGGGACTAGCGGGAGGGTTTTCCCACGAGCAGTACTTC; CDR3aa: CSAEEAGLAGGFSHEQYF
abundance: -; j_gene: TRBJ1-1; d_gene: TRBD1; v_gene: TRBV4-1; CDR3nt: TGCGCCAGCAGCCAAGTTTCCTACTGGGACAGGGGCGTCCGAGCCACTGAAGCTTTCTTT; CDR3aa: CASSQVSYWDRGVRATEAFF
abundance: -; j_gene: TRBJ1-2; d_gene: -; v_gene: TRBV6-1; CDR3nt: TGTGCCAGCAGTAGGGAGAGGAACTATGGCTACACCTTC; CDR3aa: CASSRERNYGYTF
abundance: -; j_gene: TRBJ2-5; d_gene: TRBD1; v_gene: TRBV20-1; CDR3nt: TGCAGTGCTAGCCACGGGACAGAACAAGAGACCCAGTACTTC; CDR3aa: CSASHGTEQETQYF
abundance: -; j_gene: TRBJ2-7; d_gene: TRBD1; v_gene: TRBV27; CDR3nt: TGTGCCACCAAACAGGGGGCCTCCTACGAGCAGTACTTC; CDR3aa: CATKQGASYEQYF
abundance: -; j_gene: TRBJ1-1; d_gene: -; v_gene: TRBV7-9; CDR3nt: TGTGCCAGCAGCTTGTCAGGGGAAGCTGAAGCTTTCTTT; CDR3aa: CASSLSGEAEAFF
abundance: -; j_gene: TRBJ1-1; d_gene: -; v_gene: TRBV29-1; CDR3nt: TGCAGCGTTGATGGGAGGGGCACTGAAGCTTCCTTT; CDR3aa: CSVDGRGTEASF
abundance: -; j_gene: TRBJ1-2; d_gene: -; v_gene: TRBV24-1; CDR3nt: TGTGCCACCAGTGATTCGAGGGGCACCTATGGCTACACCTTC; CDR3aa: CATSDSRGTYGYTF
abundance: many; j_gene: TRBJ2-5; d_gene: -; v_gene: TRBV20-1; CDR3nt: TGCAGTGCCCACCAATTGGGAGGGGGGTACCAAGAGACCCAGTACTTC; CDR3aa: CSAHQLGGGYQETQYF
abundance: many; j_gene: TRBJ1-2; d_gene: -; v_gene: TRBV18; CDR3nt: TGTGCCAGCTCACCACTCGGAGGGGATGGCTACACCTTC; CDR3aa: CASSPLGGDGYTF
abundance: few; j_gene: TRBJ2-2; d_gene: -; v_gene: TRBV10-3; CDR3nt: TGTGCCATCAGTGAACCCGGGGAGCTGTTTTTT; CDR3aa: CAISEPGELFF
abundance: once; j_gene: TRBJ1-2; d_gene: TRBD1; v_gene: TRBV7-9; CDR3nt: TGTGCCAGCAGCTATTTGAGGGGGCCAGAATATGGCTACACCTTC; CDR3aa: CASSYLRGPEYGYTF
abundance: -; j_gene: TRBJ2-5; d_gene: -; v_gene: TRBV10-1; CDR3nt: TGCGCCAGCAGTGATGGGGGGACAGTCCAAGAGACCCAGTACTTC; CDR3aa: CASSDGGTVQETQYF
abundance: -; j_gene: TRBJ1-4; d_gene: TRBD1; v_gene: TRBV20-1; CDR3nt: TGCAGTGCTACCTCAGGGGGAGCTAATGAAAAACTGTTTTTT; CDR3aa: CSATSGGANEKLFF
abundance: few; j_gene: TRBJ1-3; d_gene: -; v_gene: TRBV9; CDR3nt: TGTGCCAGCAGCGTGAGTTCGTCTGGAAACACCATATATTTT; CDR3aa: CASSVSSSGNTIYF
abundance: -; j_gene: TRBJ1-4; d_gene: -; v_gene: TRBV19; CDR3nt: TGTGCCAGTAGTATATCAGGGCTTAATGAAAAACTGTTTTTT; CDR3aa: CASSISGLNEKLFF
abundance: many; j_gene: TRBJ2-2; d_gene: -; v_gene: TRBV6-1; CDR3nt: TGTGCCAGCAGTGCCGACGGTTACACCGGGGAGCTGTTTTTT; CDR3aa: CASSADGYTGELFF
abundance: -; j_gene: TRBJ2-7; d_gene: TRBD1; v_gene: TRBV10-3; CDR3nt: TGTGCCATCAGGCAGGGGGAAGACTCCTACGAGCAGTACTTC; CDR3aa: CAIRQGEDSYEQYF
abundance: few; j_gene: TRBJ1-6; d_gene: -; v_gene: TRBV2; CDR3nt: TGTGCCAGCAGTGAACTGCCTTCTTCACCCCTCCACTTT; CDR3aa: CASSELPSSPLHF
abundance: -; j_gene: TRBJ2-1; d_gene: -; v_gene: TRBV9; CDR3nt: TGTGCCAGCAGCGGACCAATTTCCTACAATGAGCAGTTCTTC; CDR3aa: CASSGPISYNEQFF
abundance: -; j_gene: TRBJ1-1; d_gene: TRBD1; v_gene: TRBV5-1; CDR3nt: TGCGCCAGCAGCTTGTGGCAGGGGGCGACTGAAGCTTTCTTT; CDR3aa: CASSLWQGATEAFF
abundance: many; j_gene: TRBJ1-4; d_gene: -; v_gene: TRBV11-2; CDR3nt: TGTGCCAGCAGCCCGGGCAGTCTGCTAGAAAAACTGTTTTTT; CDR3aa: CASSPGSLLEKLFF
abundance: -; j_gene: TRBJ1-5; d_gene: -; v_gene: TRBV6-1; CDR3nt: TGTGCCAGCAGCGGACAGCAACATCAGCCCCAGCATTTT; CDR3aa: CASSGQQHQPQHF
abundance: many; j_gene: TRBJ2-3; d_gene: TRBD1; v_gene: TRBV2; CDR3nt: TGTGCCAGCGGGACAGTCGATACGCAGTATTTT; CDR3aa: CASGTVDTQYF
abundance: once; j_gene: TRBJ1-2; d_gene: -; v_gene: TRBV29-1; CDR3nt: TGCAGCGTCGGACGCACTAACTATGGCTACACCTTC; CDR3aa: CSVGRTNYGYTF
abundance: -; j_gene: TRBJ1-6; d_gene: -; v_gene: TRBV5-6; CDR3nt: TGTGCCAGCAGCTTCAGTGGACCCAATTCACCCCTCCACTTT; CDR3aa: CASSFSGPNSPLHF
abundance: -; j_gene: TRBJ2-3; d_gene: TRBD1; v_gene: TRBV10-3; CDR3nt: TGTGCCATCAGCTTGGGACAGGGGAGCACAGATACGCAGTATTTT; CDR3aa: CAISLGQGSTDTQYF
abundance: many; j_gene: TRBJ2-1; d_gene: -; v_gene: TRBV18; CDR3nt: TGTGCCAGCTCACCAGGTGGACCCCCAGTTTACAATGAGCAGTTCTTC; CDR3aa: CASSPGGPPVYNEQFF
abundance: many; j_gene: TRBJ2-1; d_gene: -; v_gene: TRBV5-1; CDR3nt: TGCGCCAGCAGCTCGGCGAGTGACGAGCAGTTCTTC; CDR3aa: CASSSASDEQFF
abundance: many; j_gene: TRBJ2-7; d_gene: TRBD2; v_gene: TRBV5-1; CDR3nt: TGCGCCAGCAGCTTGGGAGCGCGGGAGGTGCAGTACTTC; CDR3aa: CASSLGAREVQYF
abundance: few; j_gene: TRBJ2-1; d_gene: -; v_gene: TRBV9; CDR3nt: TGTGCCAGCAGCGTAGCACATGAGCAGTTCTTC; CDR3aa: CASSVAHEQFF
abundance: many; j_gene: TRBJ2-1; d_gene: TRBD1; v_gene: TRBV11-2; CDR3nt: TGTGCCAGCAGCTCCTCGACAGGGCACTCCTACAATGAGCAGTTCTTC; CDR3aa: CASSSSTGHSYNEQFF